The source of this T cell receptor beta chain is a study of beta chain features in type 1 diabetes. Study summary: Healthy donors and patients showed comparable age, gender and cell yields.

This clone was counted many times. Antigen specificity is unknown. Study-wide results and caveats: TCRB CDR3 length was moderately but significantly reduced in all four CD4+ subsets of Type 1 diabetes patients.

Researchers reported sorting CD4+ naive, central memory, regulatory and stem cell-like memory cells via CD45RO/CCR7/CD25/CD127/CD95/CD27. Sequencing targeted expressed TCRB transcripts, as all isolated RNA had been reverse transcribed. Clones were read by immunoSEQ multiplex PCR, and TCRdb kept only the in-frame ones, dropping some. The profile shows more than 150,000 clones, roughly 9% of them singletons. The V and J ends lost 4 bases and 5 bases, in that order; junction bases with no gene match: 3. Germline V lookup: CDR1 SGDLS, CDR2 YYNGEE. CDR3 size: 12 residues. The rearrangement links TRBV9 to TRBJ2-7; 7 bases line up with TRBD2. This receptor was obtained from a woman between 18 and 29 years old in good health. The sample comprised central memory CD4+ T cells from blood. The DNA of the CDR3 is TGTGCCAGCAGCTTTCGGGGGGACGAGCAGTACTTC. Its protein product is CASSFRGDEQYF. The full variable domain, rest sourced from reference TRBV9 and TRBJ2-7, is DSGVTQTPKHLITATGQRVTLRCSPRSGDLSVYWYQQSLDQGLQFLIQYYNGEERAKGNILERFSAQQFPDLHSELNLSSLELGDSALYFCASSFRGDEQYFGPGTRLTVT.